This T cell receptor beta chain was profiled in a study of CD8 T cells in cerebrospinal fluid in Alzheimer's disease. Study observations and caveats: EBV-specific clones were neither the most expanded nor enriched in Alzheimer's patients.

No participant had an acute infectious disease, and all were physically fit. Germline CDR1 is LGHDT and CDR2 is YNNKEL (reference sequence). This CDR3 is built from 14 residues. Profiling of CSF cells used 10X single-cell V(D)J plus 5' expression. Using the 10x single-cell sequencing reads, TCRdb records one entry per CDR3 protein without DNA. The table for this sample gives several hundred distinct CDR3 sequences. This clonotype registers large by frequency. Its antigen is still unknown. The clonotype comes from a human donor with Parkinson's disease. The sample was cerebrospinal fluid. V is TRBV3-1 and J is TRBJ1-2; with no DNA, the TCRdb D assignment of TRBD1 cannot be verified. This CDR3 reads CASSQGQGEYGYTF.